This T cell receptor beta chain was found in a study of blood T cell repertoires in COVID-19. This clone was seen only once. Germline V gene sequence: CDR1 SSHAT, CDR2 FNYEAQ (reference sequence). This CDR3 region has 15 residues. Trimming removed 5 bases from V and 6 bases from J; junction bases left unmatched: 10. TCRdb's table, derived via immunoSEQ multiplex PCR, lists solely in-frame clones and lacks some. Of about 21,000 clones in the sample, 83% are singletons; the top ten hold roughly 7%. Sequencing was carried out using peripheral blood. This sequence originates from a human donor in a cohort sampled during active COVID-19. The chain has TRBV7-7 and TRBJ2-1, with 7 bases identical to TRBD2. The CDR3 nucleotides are TGTGCCAGCAGCGAGACTAGCCTCAATTTCAATGAGCAGTTCTTC. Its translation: CASSETSLNFNEQFF.